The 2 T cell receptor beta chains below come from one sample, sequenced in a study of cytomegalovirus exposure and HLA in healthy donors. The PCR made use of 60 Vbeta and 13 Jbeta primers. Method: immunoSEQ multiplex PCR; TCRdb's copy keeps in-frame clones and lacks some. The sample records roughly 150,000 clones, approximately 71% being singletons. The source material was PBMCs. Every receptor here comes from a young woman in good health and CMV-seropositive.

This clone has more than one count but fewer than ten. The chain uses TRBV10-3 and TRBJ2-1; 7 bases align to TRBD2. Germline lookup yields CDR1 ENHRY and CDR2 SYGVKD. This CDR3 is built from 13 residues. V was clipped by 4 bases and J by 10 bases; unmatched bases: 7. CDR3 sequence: CAISGLAEEEQFF. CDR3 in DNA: TGTGCCATCAGTGGACTAGCCGAGGAGGAGCAGTTCTTC.

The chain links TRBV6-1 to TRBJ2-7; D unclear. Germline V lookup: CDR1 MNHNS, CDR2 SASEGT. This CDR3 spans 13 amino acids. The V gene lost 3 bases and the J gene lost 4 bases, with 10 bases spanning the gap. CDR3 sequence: CASSDYLQYEQYF. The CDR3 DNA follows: TGTGCCAGCAGTGATTATCTACAGTACGAGCAGTACTTC.